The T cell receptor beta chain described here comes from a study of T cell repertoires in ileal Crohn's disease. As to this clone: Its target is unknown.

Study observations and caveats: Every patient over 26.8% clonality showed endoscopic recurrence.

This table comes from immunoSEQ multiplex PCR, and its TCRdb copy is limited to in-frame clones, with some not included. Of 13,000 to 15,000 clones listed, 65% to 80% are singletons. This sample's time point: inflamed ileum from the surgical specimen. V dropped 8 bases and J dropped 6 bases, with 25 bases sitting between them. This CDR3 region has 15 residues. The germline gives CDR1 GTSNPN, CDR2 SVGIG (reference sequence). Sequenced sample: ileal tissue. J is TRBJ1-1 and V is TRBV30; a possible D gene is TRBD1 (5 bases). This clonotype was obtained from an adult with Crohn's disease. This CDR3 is CAGQRDEGRLAEAFF. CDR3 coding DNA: TGTGCCGGACAACGGGACGAAGGGCGGTTGGCTGAAGCTTTCTTT.